This TCR beta chain was observed in a study of early T cells in non-severe SARS-CoV-2 infection. Study details: Unsorted whole blood bulk RNA was sequenced, with unpaired chains.

Individual cDNA molecules each received unique molecular identifiers attached to them. Each CDR3 protein gets one entry after TCRdb re-called the 5' RACE reads with MiXCR. The sample holds tens of thousands of distinct CDR3 sequences; about 7% are singletons and the top ten take 6.5% to 8.5%. The sequencing sample was made of whole blood. This sequence originates from an adult who was a healthcare worker with PCR-confirmed SARS-CoV-2 infection or an uninfected control (not recorded which).

The chain's CDR3 is CASSLGQGAIEAFF. In nucleotides, the CDR3 is TGTGCCAGCAGCTTAGGACAGGGGGCCATTGAAGCTTTCTTT. This sequence joins TRBV7-8 and TRBJ1-1; 10 bases match TRBD1. The CDR3 is made up of 14 amino acids. Looked up from germline, CDR1 is SGHVS and CDR2 is FQNEAQ. V shed 1 base and J 7 bases; nucleotides not matched to a gene: 3.